This is a list of T cell receptor beta chains from one sample in a study of human T cells and chemical hapten exposure. In TCRdb, the RACE reads were re-called with MiXCR into one record per CDR3 protein. Seen here are over 300,000 distinct CDR3 sequences, less than 6.5% observed once, and the top ten hold just over 2.5%. The input for sequencing was whole blood, taken in connection with sensitization to the hapten diphenylcyclopropenone (DPC). Every receptor here comes from a woman between 50 and 59 years old with alopecia areata. Some clones in this sample may be carry-over from other donors' samples. CDR3s include the opening cysteine and the closing phenylalanine or tryptophan. The order of the fields is CDR3 length, J gene, V gene, CDR3 protein.

length: 16
J: TRBJ2-6
V: TRBV7-2
CDR3: CATGVGALAGANVLTF

length: 15
J: TRBJ2-1
V: TRBV28
CDR3: CASSPSQGMGNEQFF

length: 11
J: TRBJ1-1
V: TRBV12-3/TRBV12-4
CDR3: CASSLGSRAFF

length: 16
J: TRBJ1-6
V: TRBV14
CDR3: CASSQRAGTGVSPLHF

length: 11
J: TRBJ1-1
V: TRBV5-1
CDR3: CASSQGGEAFF

length: 15
J: TRBJ2-5
V: TRBV2
CDR3: CASRTDPSLQETQYF

length: 12
J: TRBJ2-5
V: TRBV2
CDR3: CASSESAETQYF

length: 15
J: TRBJ2-3
V: TRBV7-2
CDR3: CASSTTGTGPDTQYF

length: 10
J: TRBJ1-5
V: TRBV11-2
CDR3: CASSSRDKHF

length: 16
J: TRBJ1-3
V: TRBV5-1
CDR3: CASSRWTRDSGNTIYF

length: 16
J: TRBJ2-7
V: TRBV10-2
CDR3: CASRSSGRAHAYEQYF

length: 14
J: TRBJ2-1
V: TRBV29-1
CDR3: CSVDVLLSQSEQFF

length: 16
J: TRBJ2-2
V: TRBV7-3
CDR3: CASSLRAGVNTGELFF

length: 13
J: TRBJ2-3
V: TRBV29-1
CDR3: CSVSRDPTDTQYF

length: 12
J: TRBJ2-7
V: TRBV28
CDR3: CASTPSPYEQYF

length: 15
J: TRBJ2-1
V: TRBV11-2
CDR3: CASSLETGGIDEQFF

length: 13
J: TRBJ2-7
V: TRBV29-1
CDR3: CSVEDRDSYEQYF

length: 19
J: TRBJ1-4
V: TRBV28
CDR3: CASRVLWVGQGRANEKLFF

length: 17
J: TRBJ2-1
V: TRBV18
CDR3: CASSRPGSLAGYNEQFF

length: 14
J: TRBJ2-7
V: TRBV15
CDR3: CATSRDRASYEQYF

length: 13
J: TRBJ1-5
V: TRBV2
CDR3: CASRKDSNQPQHF

length: 18
J: TRBJ2-5
V: TRBV4-3
CDR3: CASSQDWGDNSLQETQYF

length: 17
J: TRBJ1-2
V: TRBV6-2/TRBV6-3
CDR3: CASSAYVTGVKTYGYTF

length: 14
J: TRBJ2-3
V: TRBV2
CDR3: CASRAGRTTDTQYF

length: 13
J: TRBJ1-1
V: TRBV2
CDR3: CASSEAQGTEAFF

length: 17
J: TRBJ2-3
V: TRBV30
CDR3: CAWSSTTSGGITDTQYF

length: 16
J: TRBJ2-5
V: TRBV4-2
CDR3: CASSQGSLAGGETQYF

length: 16
J: TRBJ2-4
V: TRBV3-1
CDR3: CASSQAGLRAKNIQYF

length: 17
J: TRBJ1-4
V: TRBV7-2
CDR3: CASSRAHIEVGFEKLFF

length: 14
J: TRBJ2-7
V: TRBV3-1
CDR3: CASSQGGLGYEQYF

length: 15
J: TRBJ1-1
V: TRBV20-1
CDR3: CSALTPQGMNTEAFF

length: 15
J: TRBJ2-2
V: TRBV28
CDR3: CASSLPGSGTGELFF

length: 16
J: TRBJ1-5
V: TRBV12-3/TRBV12-4
CDR3: CASAHPGQGANQPQHF

length: 15
J: TRBJ1-4
V: TRBV14
CDR3: CASSQAGTGMEKLFF

length: 12
J: TRBJ2-7
V: TRBV12-3/TRBV12-4
CDR3: CASSRLVFEQYF

length: 14
J: TRBJ2-5
V: TRBV6-5
CDR3: CASSYSGSQETQYF

length: 14
J: TRBJ2-1
V: TRBV29-1
CDR3: CSVVGSRSVNEQFF

length: 14
J: TRBJ1-6
V: TRBV6-6
CDR3: CASTKTEYNSPLHF

length: 14
J: TRBJ1-5
V: TRBV12-3/TRBV12-4
CDR3: CASSSEPGGRPQHF